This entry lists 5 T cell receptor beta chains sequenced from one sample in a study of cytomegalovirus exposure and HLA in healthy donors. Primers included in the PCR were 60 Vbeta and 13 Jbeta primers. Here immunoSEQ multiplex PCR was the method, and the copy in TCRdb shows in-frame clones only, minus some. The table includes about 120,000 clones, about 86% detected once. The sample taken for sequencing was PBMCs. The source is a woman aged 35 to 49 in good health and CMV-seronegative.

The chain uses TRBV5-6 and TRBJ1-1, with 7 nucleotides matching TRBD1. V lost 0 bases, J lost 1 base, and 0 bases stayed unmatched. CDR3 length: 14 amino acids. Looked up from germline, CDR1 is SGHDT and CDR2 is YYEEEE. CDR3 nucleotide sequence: TGTGCCAGCAGCTTGGGGGACAGGAACACTGAAGCTTTCTTT. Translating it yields CASSLGDRNTEAFF.

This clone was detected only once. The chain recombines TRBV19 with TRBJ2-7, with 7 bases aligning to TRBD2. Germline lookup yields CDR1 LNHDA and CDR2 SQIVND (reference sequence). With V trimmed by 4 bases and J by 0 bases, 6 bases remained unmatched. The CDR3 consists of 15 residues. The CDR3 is CASSTGGGSSYEQYF. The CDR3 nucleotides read TGTGCCAGTAGTACGGGCGGGGGAAGCTCCTACGAGCAGTACTTC.

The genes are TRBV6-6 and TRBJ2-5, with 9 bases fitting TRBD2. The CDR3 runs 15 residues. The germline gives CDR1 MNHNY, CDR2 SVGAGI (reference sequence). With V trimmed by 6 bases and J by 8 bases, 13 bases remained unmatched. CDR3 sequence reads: CASRRDGGGVGTQYF. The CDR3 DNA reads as TGTGCCAGCAGGAGGGATGGCGGGGGGGTGGGTACCCAGTACTTC.

The CDR3, as DNA: TGCGCCAGCAGCCCAGGTGCGGGCAGGGGTCGGGAGACCCAGTACTTC. This translates into CASSPGAGRGRETQYF. The chain has TRBV4-1 and TRBJ2-5, with D tentatively TRBD1 (6 bases). The CDR3 covers 16 residues. V lost 4 bases to trimming and J lost 5 bases, with 20 bases between them. Germline V gene lookup returns CDR1 MGHRA and CDR2 YSYEKL.

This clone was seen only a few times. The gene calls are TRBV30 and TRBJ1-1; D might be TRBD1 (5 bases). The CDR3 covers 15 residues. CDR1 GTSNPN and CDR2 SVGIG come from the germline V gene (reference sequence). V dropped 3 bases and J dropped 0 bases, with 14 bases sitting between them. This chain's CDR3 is CAWRRGRGMNTEAFF. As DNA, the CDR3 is TGTGCCTGGAGGCGGGGGAGGGGCATGAACACTGAAGCTTTCTTT. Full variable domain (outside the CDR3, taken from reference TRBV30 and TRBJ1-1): SQTIHQWPATLVQPVGSPLSLECTVEGTSNPNLYWYRQAAGRGLQLLFYSVGIGQISSEVPQNLSASRPQDRQFILSSKKLLLSDSGFYLCAWRRGRGMNTEAFFGQGTRLTVV.